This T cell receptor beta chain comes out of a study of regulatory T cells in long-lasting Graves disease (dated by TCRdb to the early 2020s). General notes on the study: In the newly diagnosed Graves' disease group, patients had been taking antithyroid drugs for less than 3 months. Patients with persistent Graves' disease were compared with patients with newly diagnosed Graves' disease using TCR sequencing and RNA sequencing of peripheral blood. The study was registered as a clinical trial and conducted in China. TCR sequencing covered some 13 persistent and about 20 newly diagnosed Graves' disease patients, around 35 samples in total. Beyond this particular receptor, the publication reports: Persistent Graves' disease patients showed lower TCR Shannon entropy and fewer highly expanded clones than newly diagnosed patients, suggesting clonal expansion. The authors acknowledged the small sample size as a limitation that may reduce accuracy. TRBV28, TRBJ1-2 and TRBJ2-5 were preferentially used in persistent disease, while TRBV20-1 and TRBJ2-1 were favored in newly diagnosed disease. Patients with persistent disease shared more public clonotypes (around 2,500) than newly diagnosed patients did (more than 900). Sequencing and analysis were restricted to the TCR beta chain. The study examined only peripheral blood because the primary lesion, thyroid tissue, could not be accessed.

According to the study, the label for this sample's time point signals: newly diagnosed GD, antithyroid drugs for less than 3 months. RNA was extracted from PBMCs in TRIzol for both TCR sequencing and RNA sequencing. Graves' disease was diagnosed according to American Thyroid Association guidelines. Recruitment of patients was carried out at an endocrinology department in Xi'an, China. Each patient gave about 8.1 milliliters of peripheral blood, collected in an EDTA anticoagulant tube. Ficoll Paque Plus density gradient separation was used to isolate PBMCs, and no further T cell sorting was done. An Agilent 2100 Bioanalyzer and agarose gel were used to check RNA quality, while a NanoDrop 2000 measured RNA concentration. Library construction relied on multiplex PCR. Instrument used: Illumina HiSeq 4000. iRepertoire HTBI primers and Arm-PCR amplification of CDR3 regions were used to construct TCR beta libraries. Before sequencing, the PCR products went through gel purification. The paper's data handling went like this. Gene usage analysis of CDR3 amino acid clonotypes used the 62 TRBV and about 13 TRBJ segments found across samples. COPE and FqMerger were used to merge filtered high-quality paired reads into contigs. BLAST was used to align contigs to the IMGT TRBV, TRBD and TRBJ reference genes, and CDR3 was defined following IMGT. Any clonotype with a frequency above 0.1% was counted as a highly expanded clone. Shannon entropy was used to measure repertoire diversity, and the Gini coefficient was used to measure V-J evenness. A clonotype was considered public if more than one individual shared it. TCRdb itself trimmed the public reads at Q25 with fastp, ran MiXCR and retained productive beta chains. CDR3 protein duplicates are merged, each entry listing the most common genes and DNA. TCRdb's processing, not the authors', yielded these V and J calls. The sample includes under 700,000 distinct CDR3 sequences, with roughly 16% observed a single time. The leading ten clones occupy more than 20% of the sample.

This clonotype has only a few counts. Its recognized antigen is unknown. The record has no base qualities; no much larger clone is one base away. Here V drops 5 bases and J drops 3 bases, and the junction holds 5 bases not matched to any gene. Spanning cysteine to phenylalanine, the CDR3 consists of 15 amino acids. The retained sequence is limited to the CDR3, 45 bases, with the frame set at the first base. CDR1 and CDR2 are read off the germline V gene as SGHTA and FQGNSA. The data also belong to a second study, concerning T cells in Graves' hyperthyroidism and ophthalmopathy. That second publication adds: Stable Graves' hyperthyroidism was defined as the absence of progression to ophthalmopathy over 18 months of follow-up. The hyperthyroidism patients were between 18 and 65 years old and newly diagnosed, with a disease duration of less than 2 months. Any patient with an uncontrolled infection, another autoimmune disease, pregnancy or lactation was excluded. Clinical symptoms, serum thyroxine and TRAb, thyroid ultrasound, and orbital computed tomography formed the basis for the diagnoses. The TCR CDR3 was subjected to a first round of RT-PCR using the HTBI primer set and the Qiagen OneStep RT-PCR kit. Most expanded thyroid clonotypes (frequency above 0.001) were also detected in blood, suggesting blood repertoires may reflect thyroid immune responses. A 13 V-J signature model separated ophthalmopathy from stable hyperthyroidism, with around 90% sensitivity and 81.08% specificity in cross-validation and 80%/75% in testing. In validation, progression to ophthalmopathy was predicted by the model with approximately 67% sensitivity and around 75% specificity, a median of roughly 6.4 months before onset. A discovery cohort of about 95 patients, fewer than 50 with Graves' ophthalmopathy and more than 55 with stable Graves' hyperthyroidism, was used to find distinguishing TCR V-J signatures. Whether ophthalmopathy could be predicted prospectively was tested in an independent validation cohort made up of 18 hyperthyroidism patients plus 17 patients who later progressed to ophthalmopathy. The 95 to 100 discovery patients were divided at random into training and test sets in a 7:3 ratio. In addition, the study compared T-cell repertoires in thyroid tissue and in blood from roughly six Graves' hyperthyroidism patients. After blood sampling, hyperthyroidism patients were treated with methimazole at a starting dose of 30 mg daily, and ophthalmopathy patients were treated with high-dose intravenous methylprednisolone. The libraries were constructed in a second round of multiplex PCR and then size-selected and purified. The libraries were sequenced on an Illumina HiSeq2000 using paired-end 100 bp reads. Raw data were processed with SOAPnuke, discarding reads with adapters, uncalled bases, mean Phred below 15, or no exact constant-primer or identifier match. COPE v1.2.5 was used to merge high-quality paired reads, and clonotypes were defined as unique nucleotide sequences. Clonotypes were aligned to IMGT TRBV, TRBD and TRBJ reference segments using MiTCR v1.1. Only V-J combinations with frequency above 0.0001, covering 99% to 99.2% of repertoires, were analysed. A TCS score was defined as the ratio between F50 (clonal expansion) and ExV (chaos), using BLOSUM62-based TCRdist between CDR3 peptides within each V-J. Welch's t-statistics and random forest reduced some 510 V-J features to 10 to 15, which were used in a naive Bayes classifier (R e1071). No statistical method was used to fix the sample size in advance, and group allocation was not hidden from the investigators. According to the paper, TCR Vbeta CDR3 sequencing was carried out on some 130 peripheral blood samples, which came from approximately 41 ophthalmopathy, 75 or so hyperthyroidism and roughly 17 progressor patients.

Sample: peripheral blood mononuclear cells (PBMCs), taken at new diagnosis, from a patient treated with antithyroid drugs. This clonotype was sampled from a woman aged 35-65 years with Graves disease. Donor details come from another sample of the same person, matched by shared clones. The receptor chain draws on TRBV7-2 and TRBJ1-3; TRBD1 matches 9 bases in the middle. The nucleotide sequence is TGTGCCAGCAGCATACAGGGGGCGCTTGGAAACACCATATATTTT. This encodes CASSIQGALGNTIYF.